The rows below give T cell receptor beta chains drawn from one sample of a study of blood T cell repertoires in COVID-19. The data were produced by immunoSEQ multiplex PCR, yet TCRdb's version contains in-frame clones alone and is incomplete. This table holds about 59,000 clones, 70% to 80% found once. Sequencing was done on a sample of peripheral blood. These receptors all stem from a man aged 80 or over with acute or convalescent COVID-19. CDR3s include the opening cysteine and the closing phenylalanine or tryptophan. Fields, in order: V gene, CDR3 length, J gene, clone size, D gene, CDR3 DNA, CDR3 protein. D genes are given only for firm matches. Part of the rows lack a size; the others show once, few, many or a class for expanded clones.

TRBV6-2/TRBV6-3	17	TRBJ2-4	NA	NA	TGTGCCAGCAGCCACCCCCCTTTCCGGAGCGGAGAAAACATTCAGTACTTC	CASSHPPFRSGENIQYF
TRBV7-8	16	TRBJ2-7	few	TRBD2	TGTGCCAGCAGCTTAGTGGCGGGACTAGGAGGAGGTGAGCAGTACTTC	CASSLVAGLGGGEQYF
TRBV3-1/TRBV3-2	16	TRBJ2-2	NA	TRBD2	TGTGCCAGCAGCCAAGGGTGGAGCGGGAGCGCCGGGGAGCTGTTTTTT	CASSQGWSGSAGELFF
TRBV7-8	15	TRBJ1-4	NA	NA	TGTGCCAGCAGCCGTGACGGACTAACATATGAAAAACTGTTTTTT	CASSRDGLTYEKLFF
TRBV7-5	18	TRBJ2-7	NA	NA	TGTGTCAGAAGCCGGCGACAACGCGTGGGACAGGGGCCCGGGGAGCAGTACTTC	CVRSRRQRVGQGPGEQYF
TRBV10-3	19	TRBJ1-1	NA	TRBD1	TGTGCCATCAGCAACACCGGGACAGGGACTCCCATCATGAACACTGAAGCTTTCTTT	CAISNTGTGTPIMNTEAFF
TRBV28	14	TRBJ1-4	NA	NA	TGTGCCAGTACAAAGACTCAATCATTTGAAAAACTGTTTTTT	CASTKTQSFEKLFF
TRBV11-3	17	TRBJ1-2	NA	TRBD1	TGTGCCAGCAGTCAACCCGGGACAGGCGGCTCCCTTTATGGCTACACCTTC	CASSQPGTGGSLYGYTF
TRBV5-6	15	TRBJ1-5	once	TRBD1	TGTGCCAGCAGCGTGGGACAGGGGGCGAATCAGCCCCAGCATTTT	CASSVGQGANQPQHF
TRBV28	13	TRBJ1-1	NA	NA	TGTGCCAGCAGTTTAGCCGAGAATACTGAAGCTTTCTTT	CASSLAENTEAFF
TRBV5-6	14	TRBJ1-5	NA	TRBD1	TGTGCCAGCAGCCTGGGGACAGTTAATCAGCCCCAGCATTTT	CASSLGTVNQPQHF
TRBV19	16	TRBJ1-3	many	TRBD1	TGTGCCAGTAGTCCCACAGGGGCCCGAGCTGGAAACACCATATATTTT	CASSPTGARAGNTIYF
TRBV11-2	11	TRBJ2-1	NA	NA	TGTGCCAGCAGCCAGTACAATGAGCAGTTCTTC	CASSQYNEQFF
TRBV6-6	15	TRBJ1-3	NA	NA	TGTGCCAGCAGTTACTTCACAAGCTCTGGAAACACCATATATTTT	CASSYFTSSGNTIYF
TRBV5-1	15	TRBJ1-1	NA	TRBD1	TGCGCCAGCAGCAGAACCGGGACAGGGGACGCTGAAGCTTTCTTT	CASSRTGTGDAEAFF
TRBV29-1	11	TRBJ2-1	NA	TRBD1	TGCAGCGCCCGGACAGGGGATGAGCAGTTCTTC	CSARTGDEQFF